This TCR beta chain was sequenced in a study of vaccination effects on CD4 cells after COVID-19. At the level of the study: Vaccination followed sampling of two convalescent patients by 16 days and one week respectively.

Libraries were prepared by immunoSEQ multiplex PCR; TCRdb keeps only in-frame clonotypes and omits some of them. The data hold 20,000 or so clones, with about 70% observed a single time. A remark on this clone: The target antigen is unknown.

This CDR3 has 14 residues. The germline V gene has CDR1 SQVTM and CDR2 ANQGSEA. Trimming shortened V by 7 bases and J by 1 base, and 15 bases separated the two germline ends. Viral peptide pools were used in the ViraFEST assay to expand antigen-specific CD4+ T cells, and sequencing came afterward. The authors isolated CD4+ T cells after around 11 days of culture. This person caught SARS-CoV-2 sometime from March to December 2020, and PCR testing confirmed the infection. Half-medium exchanges with IL-2 medium took place on days 3 and 7. This TCR was sampled from a human donor who had a prior SARS-CoV-2 infection. The chain employs TRBV29-1 and TRBJ2-3; possibly TRBD1 for D (6 bases). The sequenced sample was CD4+ T cells from PBMCs cultured with SARS-CoV-2 spike peptides, obtained before COVID-19 vaccination. The chain's CDR3 is CSARKRQGTDTQYF. The CDR3 DNA reads TGCAGCGCCAGGAAACGACAGGGCACAGATACGCAGTATTTT.